The 25 T cell receptor beta chains below all came from one sample that was sequenced in a study of kidney transplant recipient with SARS-CoV-2 infection. TCRdb independently ran MiXCR on the reads; one entry per CDR3 protein. The top ten hold around 6.8% of the sample, which has fewer than 250,000 distinct CDR3 sequences, under 30% seen once. The sequencing used a blood sample, collected at baseline and on approximately day 120 from a kidney transplant recipient. The receptors come from a male patient between 25 and 39 years old who had COVID-19 and was a kidney transplant recipient. Some T cells may be graft donor cells.

Details on this clonotype: A much larger clone is a single base away; this may be a read error. Here the CDR3 omits its conserved ending phenylalanine or tryptophan, so a read error is the likely source. V is TRBV9 and J is TRBJ1-2; D is perhaps TRBD1 (6 bases). CDR1 and CDR2 (germline): SGDLS, YYNGEE. The length of the CDR3 is 16 residues. V shed 7 bases and J shed 4 bases, with 23 bases lying between them. The CDR3 loop reads CASSRGYSRKTYGYTL. The CDR3 nucleotides are TGTGCCAGCTCTAGGGGGTACTCAAGAAAGACCTATGGCTACACCCTC.

The chain links TRBV9 to TRBJ2-3; 9 nucleotides align to TRBD2. V shed 4 bases and J 1 base; nucleotides not matched to a gene: 4. The CDR3 totals 15 residues. Germline lookup yields CDR1 SGDLS and CDR2 YYNGEE. CDR3 DNA sequence: TGTGCCAGCAGCACATTAGCGGGGGGCACAGATACGCAGTATTTT. This gives the protein CASSTLAGGTDTQYF.

About this clonotype itself: A much larger clone sits a single nucleotide away, making a read error possible. This chain connects TRBV11-1 to TRBJ1-2, with D unclear. CDR3 size: 17 residues. Germline V gene sequence: CDR1 SGHAT, CDR2 FQDESV (reference sequence). CDR3 coding DNA: TGTACCAGCAGCGAGTGTCATAAGGCTGGAAAGACCTATGGCTACACCTTC. Residues: CTSSECHKAGKTYGYTF. Together with reference TRBV11-1 and TRBJ1-2, the CDR3 gives the full variable domain: EAEVAQSPRYKITEKSQAVAFWCDPISGHATLYWYRQILGQGPELLVQFQDESVVDDSQLPKDRFSAERLKGVDSTLKIQPAELGDSAMYLCTSSECHKAGKTYGYTFGSGTRLTVV.

This clonotype has a count of ten or more. This chain connects TRBV6-5 to TRBJ2-1; 8 bases are shared with TRBD2. The CDR3 totals 14 residues. Germline loops: CDR1 MNHEY, CDR2 SVGAGI. J was trimmed by 7 bases and V by 6 bases; bases with no gene match: 8. This CDR3 is CASRRLASFNEQFF. CDR3 in DNA: TGTGCCAGCAGAAGACTAGCGAGCTTTAATGAGCAGTTCTTC.

This clonotype was counted many times. The J gene is TRBJ2-7, the V gene TRBV5-1; D is ambiguous. Germline V gene lookup returns CDR1 SGHRS and CDR2 YFSETQ. Trimming removed 2 bases at V and 7 bases at J, with 10 bases between. The CDR3 is 12 amino acids. CDR3 protein: CASSFGVSEQYF. For the CDR3, the DNA is TGCGCCAGCAGCTTTGGCGTCTCGGAGCAGTACTTC.

This clonotype was counted at least ten times. The CDR3 spells CASSFGAYEQYV. CDR3 sequence (DNA): TGTGCCAGCAGTTTTGGGGCCTACGAGCAGTACGTC. The V call is TRBV12-3 or TRBV12-4, the J call TRBJ2-7; D unclear. V dropped 3 bases and J dropped 2 bases, with 5 bases sitting between them. The CDR3 length is 12 residues.

This clonotype was counted only a few times. A read error may be the cause here, since a much bigger clone is one base away. The gene calls are TRBV12-3 or TRBV12-4 and TRBJ2-7; D uncertain. CDR3 size: 14 residues. Trimming stripped 3 bases from V and 2 bases from J, with 11 bases between. DNA for the CDR3: TGTGCCAGCAGTTTTAGCTTCAACCCCTACGAGCAGTACTTC. It translates to CASSFSFNPYEQYF.

The chain links TRBV5-4 to TRBJ1-2; D gene uncertain. Looked up from germline, CDR1 is SGHNT and CDR2 is YYREEE (reference sequence). This CDR3 has 16 residues. Trimming took 7 bases from V and 4 from J, leaving 23 bases between them. CDR3 DNA: TGTGCCAGCGTTCGTACCGTACTAGGAAAGACCTATGGCTACACCTTC. Encoded protein: CASVRTVLGKTYGYTF.

This clonotype was detected ten times or more. This chain joins TRBV3-2 and TRBJ1-6; the DNA was not compared with TRBD1, the D call given in the table. TRBV3-2 is a listed pseudogene. This CDR3 region has 12 residues. The CDR3 sequence is CASSRGDSPLHF. CDR3 sequence (DNA): TGTGCCAGCAGCCGGGGGGACTCACCCCTCCACTTT.

Worth noting for this clonotype: Because it lacks the conserved phenylalanine or tryptophan at the end, this CDR3 is likely a read error. No DNA is shown, since the ends of the CDR3 on it are uncertain; the CDR3 is the one TCRdb lists. The rearrangement uses TRBV7-5 and TRBJ2-7; the tabulated D call, TRBD1, remains unverified against the DNA. TRBV7-5 is described as a pseudogene. The CDR3 has 21 residues if both end residues are counted. CDR3 amino acids: CISVPEIKGEVDKVGPTSRLS.

Worth noting for this clonotype: This may be a read error, as it is one base from a much larger clone. The chain couples TRBV20-1 to TRBJ1-2; D call uncertain. Germline V gene sequence: CDR1 DFQATT, CDR2 SNEGSKA (reference sequence). The germline V and J ends were trimmed by 5 bases and 7 bases, with 26 bases remaining between them. This CDR3 spans 16 amino acids. The CDR3 spells CSAPVVLFRKTCGYTF. CDR3 in DNA: TGCAGTGCTCCGGTGGTGCTGTTTCGAAAGACCTGTGGCTACACCTTC.

As to this clonotype: This may stem from a read error, because a much larger clone lies one nucleotide away. This chain links TRBV7-8 with TRBJ1-2; D remains ambiguous. Germline CDR1 SGHVS, CDR2 FQNEAQ. This CDR3 spans 17 amino acids. The CDR3 region is CAGSRTRFTRKTYGYTF. In DNA, the CDR3 is TGTGCCGGCAGCCGAACGAGGTTTACCCGAAAGACCTATGGCTACACCTTC.

In this sample, this clonotype turned up many times. The chain uses TRBV12-5 and TRBJ1-2; weak D call: TRBD1 (5 bases). CDR3 length equals 17 residues. Germline V gives CDR1 LGHNT, CDR2 FRNRAP. Deletions cut 5 bases from V and 4 bases from J, with 23 bases between. The CDR3 DNA sequence: TGTGCTAGTGGTCCCGGGTTTTTGCAGGGAAAGACCTATGGCTACACCTTC. Its protein product is CASGPGFLQGKTYGYTF.

In this sample, this clonotype turned up many times. The chain joins TRBV7-9 to TRBJ1-4; TRBD1 is a possible D gene (5 bases). This CDR3 is built from 15 residues. The germline V gene encodes CDR1 SEHNR and CDR2 FQNEAQ (reference sequence). The V end was cut by 1 base, the J end by 5 bases, with 11 bases between. The CDR3 bases are TGTGCCAGCAGCTTAGGTGTCAGACAGAATGAAAAACTGTTTTTT. Its translation: CASSLGVRQNEKLFF.

There are many counts of this clonotype. The CDR3 here is CASAASQGNYGYTF. In DNA form, the CDR3 reads TGTGCCAGCGCTGCCTCTCAGGGTAACTATGGCTACACCTTC. This chain links TRBV27 with TRBJ1-2; maybe TRBD1 (5 bases). In germline, CDR1 is MNHEY, CDR2 SMNVEV (reference sequence). The CDR3 is 14 amino acids. The V end was cut by 8 bases, the J end by 1 base, with 14 bases between.

This clonotype has a count of ten or more. The rearrangement uses TRBV6-2 or TRBV6-3 and TRBJ2-1, with TRBD1 matching over 11 bases. This CDR3 spans 14 amino acids. Per the germline V gene, CDR1 is MNHEY and CDR2 is SVGEGT. With 4 bases clipped from V and 8 bases from J, the junction kept 4 bases outside the gene matches. DNA of the CDR3: TGTGCCAGCAGTTCGGACAGGGGGCGTGATGAGCAGTTCTTC. This codes for CASSSDRGRDEQFF.

This clonotype was counted many times. The chain has TRBV4-1 and TRBJ1-1; 9 positions match TRBD1. Per the germline V gene, CDR1 is MGHRA and CDR2 is YSYEKL. This CDR3 contains 15 residues. Germline trimming cut 4 bases from V and 0 bases from J; bases unmatched to any gene: 3. The CDR3 coding sequence is TGCGCCAGCAGCCGACAGGGGGGACTGAACACTGAAGCTTTCTTT. It encodes CASSRQGGLNTEAFF.

This clonotype was counted many times. The chain joins TRBV3-1 to TRBJ1-3, with 8 bases lining up with TRBD1. CDR3 length: 14 amino acids. Germline V gene sequence: CDR1 LGHDT, CDR2 YNNKEL (reference sequence). V was clipped by 6 bases and J by 2 bases; unmatched bases: 3. For the CDR3, the DNA is TGTGCCAGCAGAAAGACAGGGGCTGGAAACACCATATATTTT. It translates to CASRKTGAGNTIYF.

Comments on this clonotype: One end of the junction fails to match germline, which may point to a read error. This sequence joins TRBV18 and TRBJ1-1, with D perhaps TRBD1 (6 bases). This CDR3 is 14 amino acids long. The germline gives CDR1 KGHSH, CDR2 LQKENI. CDR3 nucleotide sequence: TGTACCAGCTCTCCCGAGGGGGTGAACACTGAAGCTTTCTTT. It yields the protein CTSSPEGVNTEAFF.

At least ten counts were recorded for this clonotype. The V call is TRBV3-1, the J call TRBJ1-1, with unresolved D. CDR1 is LGHDT and CDR2 is YNNKEL in the germline V gene (reference sequence). CDR3 size: 17 residues. Between the trimmed V and J ends, which lost 5 bases and 4 bases, there was a span of 23 bases. CDR3 sequence reads: CASSCFSPISIRTEAFF. The CDR3 DNA reads as TGTGCCAGCAGCTGCTTCAGTCCCATTTCAATTCGCACTGAAGCTTTCTTT.

A word on this clonotype: This may be a read error: a much more frequent sequence differs by one nucleotide. The CDR3 sequence is CASSQESERVAFF. For the CDR3, the DNA is TGTGCCAGCAGCCAAGAGAGCGAAAGGGTAGCTTTCTTT. The V and J genes are TRBV3-1 and TRBJ1-1; no definite D call. The CDR3 extends over 13 amino acids. Germline lookup yields CDR1 LGHDT and CDR2 YNNKEL (reference sequence). Trimming left V 0 bases short and J 10 bases short, with 12 bases between.

Concerning this clonotype: A much more abundant neighbour one base away suggests this may be a read error. The chain joins TRBV27 to TRBJ1-2; perhaps TRBD1 as D (5 bases). CDR1 and CDR2 (germline): MNHEY, SMNVEV (reference sequence). The ends were cut back, 10 bases at V and 3 bases at J, with 15 bases in the middle. This CDR3 region has 13 residues. CDR3 bases: TGTGCCAACAGAACGGGGCCCGACTATGGCTACACCTTC. Protein: CANRTGPDYGYTF.

This clonotype was seen ten or more times. This chain connects TRBV14 to TRBJ2-7; 7 bases agree with TRBD1. Trimming removed 5 bases from V and 2 bases from J; junction bases left unmatched: 6. Germline loops: CDR1 SGHDN, CDR2 FVKESK. This CDR3 is 14 amino acids long. The CDR3 bases are TGTGCCAGCAGCTGGACAGGTTACCCCTACGAGCAGTACTTC. This sequence encodes CASSWTGYPYEQYF.

On this clonotype: This may come from a read error, since a much larger clone is one base off. The chain links TRBV20-1 to TRBJ2-7; 8 nucleotides align to TRBD1. The germline CDR1 and CDR2 sequences are DFQATT and SNEGSKA (reference sequence). This CDR3 region has 13 residues. Trimming cost V 6 bases and J 2 bases; bases outside gene matches: 6. This CDR3 is CSAGTGPAYEQYF. CDR3 nucleotide sequence: TGCAGTGCCGGGACAGGTCCCGCCTACGAGCAGTACTTC.

The count of this clonotype is one. The V and J genes are TRBV12-5 and TRBJ1-2, with D possibly matching TRBD1 (6 bases). Trimming stripped 2 bases from V and 4 bases from J, with 14 bases between. Germline V gives CDR1 LGHNT, CDR2 FRNRAP. CDR3 length equals 15 residues. The CDR3 region has the DNA TGTGCTAGTGGTTTGAGGCAGGGGACCTCCTATGGCTACACCTTC. This sequence encodes CASGLRQGTSYGYTF.